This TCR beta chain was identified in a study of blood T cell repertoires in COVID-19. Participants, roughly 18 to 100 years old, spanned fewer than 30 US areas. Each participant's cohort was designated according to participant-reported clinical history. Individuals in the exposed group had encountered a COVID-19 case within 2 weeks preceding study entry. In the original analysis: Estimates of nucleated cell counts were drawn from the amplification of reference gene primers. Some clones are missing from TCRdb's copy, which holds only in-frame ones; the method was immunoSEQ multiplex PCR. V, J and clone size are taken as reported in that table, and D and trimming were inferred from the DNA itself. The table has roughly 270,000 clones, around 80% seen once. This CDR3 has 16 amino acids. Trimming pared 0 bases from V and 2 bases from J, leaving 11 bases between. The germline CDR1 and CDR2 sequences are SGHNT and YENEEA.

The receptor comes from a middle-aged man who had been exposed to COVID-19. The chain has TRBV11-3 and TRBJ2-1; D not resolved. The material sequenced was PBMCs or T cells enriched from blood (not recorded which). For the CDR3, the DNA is TGTGCCAGCAGCTTAGAGCGAGGCCATACCTACAATGAGCAGTTCTTC. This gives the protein CASSLERGHTYNEQFF.